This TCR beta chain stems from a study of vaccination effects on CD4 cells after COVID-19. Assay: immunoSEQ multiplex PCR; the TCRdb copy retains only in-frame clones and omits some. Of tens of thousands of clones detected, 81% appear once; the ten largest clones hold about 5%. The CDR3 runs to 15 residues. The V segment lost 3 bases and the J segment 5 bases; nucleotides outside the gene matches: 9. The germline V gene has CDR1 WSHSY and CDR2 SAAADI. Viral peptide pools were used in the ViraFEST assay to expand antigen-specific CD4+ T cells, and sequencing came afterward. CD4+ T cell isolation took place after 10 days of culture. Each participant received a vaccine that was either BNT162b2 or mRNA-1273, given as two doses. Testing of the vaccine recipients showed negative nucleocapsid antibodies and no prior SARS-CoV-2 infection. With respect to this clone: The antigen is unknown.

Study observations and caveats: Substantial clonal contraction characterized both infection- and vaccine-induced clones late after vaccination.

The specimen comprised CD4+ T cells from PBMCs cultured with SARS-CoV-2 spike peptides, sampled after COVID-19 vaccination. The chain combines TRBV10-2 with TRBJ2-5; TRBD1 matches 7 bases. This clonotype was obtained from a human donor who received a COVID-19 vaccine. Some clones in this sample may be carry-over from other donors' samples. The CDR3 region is CASSDSTGYVETQYF. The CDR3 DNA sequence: TGCGCCAGCAGTGACTCGACAGGGTATGTGGAGACCCAGTACTTC.